A selection of T cell receptor beta chains follows, all from one sample in a study of T cell responses to AZD1222 COVID-19 vaccine. TCRdb's copy holds only in-frame clones and misses some; the assay was immunoSEQ multiplex PCR. The sample lists about 120,000 clones, approximately 86% occurring once. Here the sequenced sample was peripheral blood, taken 28 days after the second AZD1222 dose. These TCRs come from an adult who received the AZD1222 COVID-19 vaccine. Each CDR3 is given with its conserved first and last residue. The order of the fields is D gene, J gene, clone size, V gene, CDR3 protein, CDR3 DNA. The D gene is left open where the match is weak. Clone size appears in some rows only: once, few, many, or a class for an expanded clone.

TRBD2 TRBJ2-3 NA TRBV4-1 CASSQHLQRGGTDTQYF TGCGCCAGCAGCCAACATTTACAGCGGGGGGGCACAGATACGCAGTATTTT
TRBD2 TRBJ2-1 NA TRBV12-3/TRBV12-4 CASSRLAGVEQFF TGTGCCAGCAGCCGACTAGCGGGGGTTGAGCAGTTCTTC
NA TRBJ2-7 few TRBV6-1 CASSEVGNSYEQYF TGTGCCAGCAGTGAAGTAGGCAATTCCTACGAGCAGTACTTC
NA TRBJ2-1 NA TRBV24-1 CATSELNEQFF TGTGCCACCAGTGAGCTCAATGAGCAGTTCTTC
TRBD1 TRBJ2-3 NA TRBV30 CAWSGTVYTDTQYF TGTGCCTGGAGCGGGACAGTATACACAGATACGCAGTATTTT
NA TRBJ1-6 NA TRBV18 CASSSRGSYNSPLHF TGTGCCAGCTCAAGCAGGGGTTCCTATAATTCACCCCTCCACTTT
NA TRBJ1-1 NA TRBV10-3 CASAPTTQPEAFF TGTGCCTCCGCTCCTACAACCCAACCTGAAGCTTTCTTT
TRBD1 TRBJ1-1 once TRBV29-1 CSVSPGTAIPEAFF TGCAGCGTGAGTCCCGGGACAGCGATCCCTGAAGCTTTCTTT
NA TRBJ2-2 NA TRBV4-1 CASSLLSAGITGELFF TGCGCCAGCAGCCTTCTGAGCGCAGGGATCACCGGGGAGCTGTTTTTT
NA TRBJ2-3 NA TRBV5-3 CARSPRPGPTSSDTQYF TGTGCCAGAAGCCCTCGGCCGGGACCCACGTCCTCAGATACGCAGTATTTT
TRBD2 TRBJ2-3 NA TRBV27 CASSSHSGGSTDTQYF TGTGCCAGCAGTTCCCATAGCGGGGGGTCCACAGATACGCAGTATTTT
NA TRBJ1-1 NA TRBV4-1 CASSQARVVNTEAFF TGCGCCAGCAGCCAAGCCAGGGTGGTGAACACTGAAGCTTTCTTT
NA TRBJ1-1 NA TRBV7-3 CASSLKGDGPWNTEAFF TGTGCCAGCAGCTTAAAAGGAGACGGGCCATGGAACACTGAAGCTTTCTTT
NA TRBJ2-1 NA TRBV20-1 CSASQHEQFF TGCAGTGCTAGTCAGCATGAGCAGTTCTTC
TRBD1 TRBJ1-5 NA TRBV10-1 CASSESSRQGRITSNQPQHF TGCGCCAGCAGTGAGTCGAGTAGACAGGGAAGGATAACTAGCAATCAGCCCCAGCATTTT
TRBD1 TRBJ1-5 once TRBV3-1/TRBV3-2 CASSVGQGANQPQHF TGTGCCAGCAGTGTCGGACAGGGGGCGAATCAGCCCCAGCATTTT
TRBD1 TRBJ2-3 NA TRBV18 CASSPRQGALTADTQYF TGTGCCAGCTCACCGAGACAGGGGGCTTTGACTGCGGATACGCAGTATTTT
NA TRBJ2-5 NA TRBV5-1 CASSLGTARETQYF TGCGCCAGCAGCTTGGGGACAGCTCGGGAGACCCAGTACTTC
NA TRBJ1-1 NA TRBV7-9 CASSALIGAEAFF TGTGCCAGCAGCGCCCTCATAGGGGCTGAAGCTTTCTTT
TRBD1 TRBJ2-3 NA TRBV29-1 CSVDGTGGTSQYF TGCAGCGTTGATGGTACAGGGGGGACTTCGCAGTATTTT
NA TRBJ1-6 once TRBV19 CASSPESSYNSPLHF TGTGCCAGTAGCCCGGAGAGCTCCTATAATTCACCCCTCCACTTT
TRBD1 TRBJ1-6 NA TRBV18 CASSQTGRTSYNSPLHF TGTGCCAGCTCCCAGACAGGGAGGACCTCCTATAATTCACCCCTCCACTTT
NA TRBJ1-1 NA TRBV29-1 CSVVRQGGAEAFF TGCAGCGTTGTTCGCCAGGGAGGAGCTGAAGCTTTCTTT
TRBD1 TRBJ1-1 NA TRBV19 CASSKNRGDTEAFF TGTGCCAGTAGTAAAAACAGGGGTGACACTGAAGCTTTCTTT
NA TRBJ1-5 NA TRBV19 CASSIPPGYNQPQHF TGTGCCAGTAGTATTCCTCCGGGATACAATCAGCCCCAGCATTTT
NA TRBJ1-4 NA TRBV4-1 CASSQDRISRQGKKLFF TGCGCCAGCAGCCAAGATCGTATCTCAAGGCAGGGGAAAAAACTGTTTTTT
NA TRBJ1-1 NA TRBV6-2/TRBV6-3 CASSGRAAFF TGTGCCAGCAGTGGGAGAGCAGCTTTCTTT
TRBD1 TRBJ1-6 many TRBV7-9 CASRGTGGSPLHF TGTGCCAGCAGGGGGACAGGGGGTTCACCCCTCCACTTT
TRBD2 TRBJ2-3 few TRBV7-3 CASSLTSGQDTQYF TGTGCCAGCAGCTTAACTAGCGGGCAAGATACGCAGTATTTT
NA TRBJ2-5 NA TRBV6-5 CASIGGGKETQYF TGTGCCAGCATAGGGGGGGGTAAAGAGACCCAGTACTTC
NA TRBJ2-7 NA TRBV7-9 CASSGRSYEQYF TGTGCCAGCAGCGGGAGATCCTACGAGCAGTACTTC
NA TRBJ1-1 NA TRBV7-9 CASSLIVQVGFNTEAFF TGTGCCAGCAGCTTAATTGTCCAGGTTGGGTTTAACACTGAAGCTTTCTTT
TRBD1 TRBJ2-2 NA TRBV6-4 CASTGQGGNTGELFF TGTGCCAGCACCGGACAGGGGGGCAACACCGGGGAGCTGTTTTTT
TRBD2 TRBJ2-5 few TRBV5-1 CASSLGWGSSGDQETQYF TGCGCCAGCAGCTTGGGGTGGGGGTCTAGCGGGGACCAAGAGACCCAGTACTTC
TRBD2 TRBJ2-1 NA TRBV7-3 CASSLASGGYNEQFF TGTGCCAGCAGCTTAGCCAGCGGGGGGTACAATGAGCAGTTCTTC
NA TRBJ2-7 NA TRBV2 CASSEPSGSYEQYF TGTGCCAGCAGTGAACCTAGTGGGTCCTACGAGCAGTACTTC
NA TRBJ2-7 NA TRBV2 CASAGADQLGEQYF TGTGCCAGCGCGGGGGCAGACCAGTTGGGCGAGCAGTACTTC
NA TRBJ1-5 NA TRBV11-2 CASSLLGQPQHF TGTGCCAGCAGCTTATTGGGTCAGCCCCAGCATTTT
TRBD2 TRBJ2-5 NA TRBV19 CASSFWREVETQYF TGTGCCAGTAGTTTCTGGCGGGAGGTGGAGACCCAGTACTTC
TRBD2 TRBJ2-1 NA TRBV7-9 CASSFLAGGDNEQFF TGTGCCAGCAGCTTCCTAGCGGGGGGCGACAATGAGCAGTTCTTC
NA TRBJ1-4 NA TRBV4-1 CASSDRRGEKLFF TGCGCCAGCAGCGACAGAAGGGGTGAAAAACTGTTTTTT
NA TRBJ2-2 NA TRBV29-1 CSAASKNTGELFF TGCAGCGCCGCCTCTAAGAACACCGGGGAGCTGTTTTTT
TRBD2 TRBJ2-1 NA TRBV11-2 CASRSAGPSYNEQFF TGTGCCAGCCGATCAGCGGGACCGTCCTACAATGAGCAGTTCTTC
NA TRBJ2-3 NA TRBV5-6 CASSLGGQSTDTQYF TGTGCCAGCAGCTTGGGAGGGCAGAGCACAGATACGCAGTATTTT
NA TRBJ2-3 few TRBV15 CATSRDVGATDTQYF TGTGCCACCAGCAGAGATGTCGGGGCTACAGATACGCAGTATTTT
NA TRBJ1-2 NA TRBV5-4 CASSLSGTESGYTF TGTGCCAGCAGCTTGTCCGGGACCGAGTCTGGCTACACCTTC
NA TRBJ1-1 NA TRBV7-9 CASSAVQFEAFF TGTGCCAGCAGCGCGGTACAGTTTGAAGCTTTCTTT
NA TRBJ1-5 once TRBV19 CASTPRYSHQPQHF TGTGCCAGTACCCCGCGGTATAGCCATCAGCCCCAGCATTTT
NA TRBJ1-5 NA TRBV10-3 CAISEGGNRDQPQHF TGTGCCATCAGTGAGGGGGGGAACCGGGATCAGCCCCAGCATTTT
NA TRBJ1-3 NA TRBV18 CASSPDRLNTIYF TGTGCCAGCTCACCGGACAGACTGAACACCATATATTTT
NA TRBJ2-5 NA TRBV28 CASSSSGAAETQYF TGTGCCAGCAGCTCCTCAGGGGCTGCAGAGACCCAGTACTTC
TRBD1 TRBJ1-1 NA TRBV19 CASSSSGTGVTEAFF TGTGCCAGTAGTTCCTCCGGGACAGGGGTCACTGAAGCTTTCTTT